These 19 T cell receptor beta chains came from one sample sequenced in a study of T cells in Graves' hyperthyroidism and ophthalmopathy. Researchers amplified the TCR beta CDR3 regions from RNA transcripts. Initially, a first-round RT-PCR of the TCR CDR3 employed the HTBI primer set. A single record per CDR3 protein comes from TCRdb applying MiXCR to the multiplex PCR reads. Of 300,000 to 400,000 distinct CDR3 sequences in the sample, 15% to 20% were seen once. Sequencing input: blood. These receptors came from a woman aged 50 to 60 with Graves' hyperthyroidism.

The gene calls are TRBV10-1 and TRBJ1-1, with a possible D match to TRBD1 (5 bases). Germline CDR1 WNHNN, CDR2 SYGVQD (reference sequence). V lost 4 bases and J lost 4, with 16 bases in between. CDR3 length: 15 residues. CDR3 in DNA: TGCGCCAGCAGTGCCGACCACTCTGGGGGCACTGAAGCTTTCTTT. Protein sequence: CASSADHSGGTEAFF.

There are many counts of this clonotype. This rearrangement joins TRBV20-1 to TRBJ2-3; TRBD1 matches at 7 bases. The ends lost 5 bases at V and 7 bases at J; junction bases unmatched: 6. CDR3 size: 12 residues. In germline, CDR1 is DFQATT, CDR2 SNEGSKA (reference sequence). CDR3 loop: CSAARQGNTQYF. The CDR3 DNA follows: TGCAGTGCTGCTCGACAGGGAAATACGCAGTATTTT.

For this clonotype: With a much larger clone just one base away, this may be a read error. The chain is built from TRBV12-3 or TRBV12-4 and TRBJ1-1; tentative D call: TRBD1 (5 bases). Trimming stripped 11 bases from V and 3 bases from J, with 16 bases between. The CDR3 runs 13 residues. The CDR3 is CAGTSQVDTEAFF. The DNA for the CDR3 is TGTGCCGGCACCTCACAGGTGGACACTGAAGCTTTCTTT.

This clonotype turned up a few times. The rearrangement links TRBV6-5 to TRBJ2-3, with 8 bases lining up with TRBD1. Germline V CDR1 and CDR2: MNHEY, SVGAGI. This CDR3 region has 15 residues. The junction had 4 bases not matched to a gene; V was cut back by 0 bases and J by 5 bases. CDR3 coding DNA: TGTGCCAGCAGTTACTCCGGCAGGGGGCTAGATACGCAGTATTTT. It translates to CASSYSGRGLDTQYF.

This clonotype occurred a few times. The rearrangement links TRBV28 to TRBJ1-6; 8 bases align to TRBD1. The V and J ends lost 2 bases and 1 base, in that order; junction bases with no gene match: 7. Germline CDR1 reads MDHEN; CDR2 reads SYDVKM. The length of the CDR3 is 18 residues. The CDR3 coding sequence is TGTGCCAGCAGTTTACGCGGGACAGGCGGATCCTATAATTCACCCCTCCACTTT. It is translated as CASSLRGTGGSYNSPLHF.

This clonotype showed up many times. The chain links TRBV20-1 to TRBJ2-7; 7 bases map to TRBD1. CDR1 is DFQATT and CDR2 is SNEGSKA in the germline V gene (reference sequence). This CDR3 has 14 amino acids. With V trimmed by 0 bases and J by 2 bases, 4 bases remained unmatched. CDR3 bases: TGCAGTGCTAGAGAACCGGGACAGACCTACGAGCAGTACTTC. Translation: CSAREPGQTYEQYF.

The table lists this clonotype with a few counts. The chain carries TRBV4-1 and TRBJ2-7; maybe TRBD1 (5 bases). CDR1 MGHRA and CDR2 YSYEKL come from the germline V gene. This CDR3 has 14 residues. V lost 1 base to trimming and J lost 0 bases, with 7 bases between them. The CDR3 nucleotides read TGCGCCAGCAGCCAAGGACAGAGCTCCTACGAGCAGTACTTC. Its translation: CASSQGQSSYEQYF.

This clonotype was detected only a few times. This sequence joins TRBV20-1 and TRBJ1-6, with D possibly matching TRBD1 (5 bases). V lost 0 bases and J 6 bases, leaving 12 bases between the germline ends. Germline V lookup: CDR1 DFQATT, CDR2 SNEGSKA (reference sequence). The CDR3 sequence is 15 residues long. CDR3 nucleotide sequence: TGCAGTGCTAGAGATCCGGGGCAAATTAATTCACCCCTCCACTTT. It is translated as CSARDPGQINSPLHF.

This clonotype was picked up many times. V and J are TRBV10-2 and TRBJ2-3; no clear D. CDR3 length equals 14 residues. The V and J ends lost 5 bases and 8 bases respectively, with 17 bases between them. CDR1 WSHSY and CDR2 SAAADI come from the germline V gene. CDR3: CASSTLRQKGTQYF. Written as DNA, the CDR3 is TGCGCCAGCAGTACCCTGAGACAAAAGGGTACGCAGTATTTT.

The V gene is TRBV6-2 or TRBV6-3, the J gene TRBJ1-1, with 10 bases identical to TRBD1. Germline V lookup: CDR1 MNHEY, CDR2 SVGEGT. V shed 5 bases, J shed 4 bases, and the junction held 13 bases outside the gene matches. The CDR3 covers 17 residues. The CDR3 sequence: CASSPLDRGHLGTEAFF. The CDR3 bases are TGTGCCAGCAGTCCGCTCGACAGGGGGCACTTGGGCACTGAAGCTTTCTTT.

The V gene is TRBV6-2 or TRBV6-3, the J gene TRBJ1-6; 10 bases fit TRBD1. V shed 6 bases, J shed 3 bases, and the junction held 5 bases outside the gene matches. There are 16 residues in the CDR3. CDR1 MNHEY and CDR2 SVGEGT come from the germline V gene. CDR3 coding DNA: TGTGCCAGCAGCTCCGGGACAGGGGTCTATAATTCACCCCTCCACTTT. Its translation: CASSSGTGVYNSPLHF.

V and J are TRBV13 and TRBJ1-1, with a possible D match to TRBD1 (6 bases). The CDR3 has 14 residues. Trimming removed 4 bases at V and 5 bases at J, with 14 bases between. Germline V gives CDR1 PRHDT, CDR2 FYEKMQ (reference sequence). The CDR3: CASSSDLGGTEAFF. CDR3 nucleotides: TGTGCCAGCAGCTCAGACCTAGGGGGAACTGAAGCTTTCTTT.

The chain carries TRBV29-1 and TRBJ1-4; the D gene is possibly TRBD1 (5 bases). The CDR3 has 15 residues. V was shortened by 5 bases and J by 6 bases, with 19 bases between the two germline ends. From germline, CDR1 is SQVTM and CDR2 ANQGSEA. DNA for the CDR3: TGCAGCGTTCTCCCGGGGGGTTGGGGTGATGAAAAACTGTTTTTT. Protein: CSVLPGGWGDEKLFF.

CDR3 region: CASSLTMTGGYAEQFF. The CDR3 DNA reads TGTGCCAGCTCACTTACTATGACAGGGGGGTACGCTGAGCAGTTCTTC. The chain links TRBV18 to TRBJ2-1, with TRBD1 identical over 9 bases. V was pared by 4 bases and J by 9 bases, with 13 bases of the junction left unmatched. Germline V gives CDR1 KGHSH, CDR2 LQKENI. The CDR3 is made up of 16 amino acids. The full variable domain, with the rest looked up from reference TRBV18 and TRBJ2-1, is NAGVMQNPRHLVRRRGQEARLRCSPMKGHSHVYWYRQLPEEGLKFMVYLQKENIIDESGMPKERFSAEFPKEGPSILRIQQVVRGDSAAYFCASSLTMTGGYAEQFFGPGTRLTVL.

This clonotype has more than one count but fewer than ten. The CDR3 nucleotides are TGTGCCAGCAGTTTATCTCTGACAGGGGTCGAAACCGGGACCCAGTACTTC. Translated, it gives CASSLSLTGVETGTQYF. The chain uses TRBV27 and TRBJ2-5; TRBD1 matches 8 bases. This CDR3 spans 17 amino acids. In germline, CDR1 is MNHEY, CDR2 SMNVEV (reference sequence). With 0 bases clipped from V and 7 bases from J, the junction kept 13 bases outside the gene matches.

V is TRBV20-1 and J is TRBJ2-1; TRBD2 matches 9 bases. V was clipped by 0 bases and J by 3 bases; unmatched bases: 12. Germline CDR1 DFQATT, CDR2 SNEGSKA (reference sequence). The CDR3 is 18 residues long. In nucleotides, the CDR3 is TGCAGTGCTAGAGATGAGGAACTAGCGGGTCCCTACTACAATGAGCAGTTCTTC. Its protein is CSARDEELAGPYYNEQFF.

The rearrangement links TRBV20-1 to TRBJ2-2, with 10 bases aligning to TRBD2. The length of the CDR3 is 16 residues. Per the germline V gene, CDR1 is DFQATT and CDR2 is SNEGSKA (reference sequence). V lost 3 bases and J lost 4; bases outside the gene matches: 8. CDR3 DNA sequence: TGCAGTGCTAGTTTACCCAGCGGGGGGGCCACCGGGGAGCTGTTTTTT. Its translation is CSASLPSGGATGELFF.

The chain carries TRBV5-6 and TRBJ2-1; the match to TRBD2 covers 11 bases. Germline V gene sequence: CDR1 SGHDT, CDR2 YYEEEE. This CDR3 has 18 residues. Losses at the gene ends were 4 bases for V and 0 bases for J; bases not matched to a gene: 9. The CDR3 coding sequence is TGTGCCAGCAGCGAACTAGCGGGGGTCTTGAGCTCCTACAATGAGCAGTTCTTC. Encoded protein: CASSELAGVLSSYNEQFF.

This chain joins TRBV10-1 and TRBJ2-1; TRBD2 matches 14 bases. CDR1 and CDR2 (germline): WNHNN, SYGVQD (reference sequence). CDR3 length equals 16 residues. V trimming: 3 bases; J trimming: 7 bases; junction bases outside the gene matches: 5. CDR3: CASSDAGLAGENEQFF. CDR3 nucleotides: TGCGCCAGCAGTGATGCGGGACTAGCGGGGGAAAATGAGCAGTTCTTC.